This T cell receptor (beta chain) was identified during a study of control samples from healthy donors and cancer patients. The table came from immunoSEQ multiplex PCR; TCRdb's copy has only in-frame clones and leaves some out. The table includes about 160,000 clones, 70% to 90% detected once. The CDR3 has 13 amino acids. Germline V gives CDR1 SGHTA, CDR2 FQGTGA. Trimming took 5 bases from V and 0 from J, leaving 7 bases between them. The gene calls are TRBV7-3 and TRBJ1-1; no reliable D call. The sequence derives from a man aged 25 to 40 in good health. Sequencing was carried out using blood. The CDR3 protein is CASSQGMNTEAFF. In nucleotides, the CDR3 is TGTGCCAGCAGCCAAGGGATGAACACTGAAGCTTTCTTT.